This TCR beta chain was recorded in a study of shared clonotypes between healthy human individuals. The table came from immunoSEQ multiplex PCR; TCRdb's copy has only in-frame clones and leaves some out. The sample shows more than 2 million clones, just under 95% of them seen only once. Naivety among CD8 cells was defined by CD45RO negativity and positive CCR7 selection, thereby excluding terminally differentiated effector memory CD45RA+ cells. From germline, CDR1 is SNHLY and CDR2 FYNNEI. The CDR3 length is 16 residues. With 1 base removed from V and 0 bases from J, the gap between germline ends came to 13 bases.

V usage is TRBV2 and J usage is TRBJ2-7, with D maybe TRBD2 (7 bases). The clonotype was recovered from a man between 18 and 29 years old in good health. The sample comprised naive CD8+ T cells sorted from blood. CDR3 nucleotide sequence: TGTGCCAGCAGTGAAGGGGCGGGGGCCCTCTCCTACGAGCAGTACTTC. Its protein is CASSEGAGALSYEQYF.